The source of this TCR beta chain is a study of T-cell memory formation after mild COVID-19. Study at large: TCR clusters were largely donor specific. Findings and caveats of the study: Contracting CD8+ clones were enriched in EMRA, CD4+ mainly in CM and EM. Clones contracting day 15 to 85 were balanced CD4/CD8; later expanders leaned CD4+.

Constant-segment primers served in 5'RACE that generated TCR alpha and TCR beta cDNA libraries bearing sample barcodes and UMIs. TCRdb processed the 5' RACE reads anew with MiXCR; each CDR3 protein has one entry. Seen here are 380,000 or so distinct CDR3 sequences, 13% to 15% observed once, and the top ten hold approximately 20%. The germline V and J ends were trimmed by 2 bases and 1 base, with 11 bases remaining between them. The germline V gene encodes CDR1 ENHRY and CDR2 SYGVKD. The CDR3 loop spans 16 amino acids. In the case of this clonotype: Its antigen is not known.

The sequence was collected from a man in his late teens or twenties who had mild COVID-19 (a few samples of this study predate the infection). Cell type and time point are not known. This rearrangement joins TRBV10-3 to TRBJ2-2; either TRBD1 or TRBD2 may supply D (5 bases each). The sample consisted of PBMCs or a T cell subset sorted from them (not recorded which). CDR3 sequence reads: CAISEVEGRNTGELFF. CDR3 DNA: TGTGCCATCAGTGAGGTCGAGGGGAGGAACACCGGGGAGCTGTTTTTT.